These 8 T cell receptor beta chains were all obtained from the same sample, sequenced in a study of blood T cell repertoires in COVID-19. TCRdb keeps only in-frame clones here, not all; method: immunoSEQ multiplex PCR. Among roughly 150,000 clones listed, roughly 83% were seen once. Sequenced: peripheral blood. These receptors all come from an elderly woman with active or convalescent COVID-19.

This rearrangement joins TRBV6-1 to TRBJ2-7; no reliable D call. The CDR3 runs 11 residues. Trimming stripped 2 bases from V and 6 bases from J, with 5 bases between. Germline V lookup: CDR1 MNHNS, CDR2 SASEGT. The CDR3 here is CASSEIGEQYF. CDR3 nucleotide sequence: TGTGCCAGCAGTGAAATCGGCGAGCAGTACTTC.

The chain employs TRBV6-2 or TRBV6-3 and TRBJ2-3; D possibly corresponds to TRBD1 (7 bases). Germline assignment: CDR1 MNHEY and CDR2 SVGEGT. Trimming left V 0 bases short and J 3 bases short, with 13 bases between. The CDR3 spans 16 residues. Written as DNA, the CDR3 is TGTGCCAGCAGTTACTCTAGGCAGGGGGGAACAGATACGCAGTATTTT. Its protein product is CASSYSRQGGTDTQYF.

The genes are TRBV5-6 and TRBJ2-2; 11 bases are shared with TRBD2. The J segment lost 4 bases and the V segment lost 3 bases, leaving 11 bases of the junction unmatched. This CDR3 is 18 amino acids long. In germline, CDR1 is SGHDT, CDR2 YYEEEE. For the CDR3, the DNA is TGTGCCAGCAGCTCACCGACTAGCGGGGCAACCCTCACCGGGGAGCTGTTTTTT. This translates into CASSSPTSGATLTGELFF.

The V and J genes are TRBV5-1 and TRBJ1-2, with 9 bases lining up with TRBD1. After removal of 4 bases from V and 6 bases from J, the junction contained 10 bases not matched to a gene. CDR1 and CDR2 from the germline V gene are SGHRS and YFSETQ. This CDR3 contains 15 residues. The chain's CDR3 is CASSGTGTGRNGYTF. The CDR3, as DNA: TGCGCCAGCAGCGGGACCGGGACAGGGAGGAATGGCTACACCTTC.

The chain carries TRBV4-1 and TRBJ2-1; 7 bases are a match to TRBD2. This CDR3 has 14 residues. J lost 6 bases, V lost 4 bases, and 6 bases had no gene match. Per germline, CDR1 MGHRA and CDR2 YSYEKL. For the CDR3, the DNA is TGCGCCAGCAGCCCCGGACTAGGGGCCAATGAGCAGTTCTTC. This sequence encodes CASSPGLGANEQFF.

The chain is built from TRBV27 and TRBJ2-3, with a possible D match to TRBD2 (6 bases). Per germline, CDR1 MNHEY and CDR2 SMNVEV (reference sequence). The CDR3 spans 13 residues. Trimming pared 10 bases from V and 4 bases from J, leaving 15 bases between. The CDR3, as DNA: TGTGCCACAGCACGGGAGATACCAGATACGCAGTATTTT. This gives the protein CATAREIPDTQYF.

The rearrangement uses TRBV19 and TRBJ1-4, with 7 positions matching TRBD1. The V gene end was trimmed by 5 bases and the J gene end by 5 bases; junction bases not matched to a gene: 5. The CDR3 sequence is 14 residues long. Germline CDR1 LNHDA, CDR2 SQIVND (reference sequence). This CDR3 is CASSPGQPNEKLFF. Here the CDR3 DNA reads TGTGCCAGTAGTCCGGGACAGCCCAATGAAAAACTGTTTTTT.

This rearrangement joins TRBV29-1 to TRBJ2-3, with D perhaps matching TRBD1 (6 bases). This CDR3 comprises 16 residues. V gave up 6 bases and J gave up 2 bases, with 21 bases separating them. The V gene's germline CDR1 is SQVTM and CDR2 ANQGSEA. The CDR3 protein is CSVAASAGVATDTQYF. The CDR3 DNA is TGCAGCGTGGCCGCTTCTGCAGGGGTAGCCACAGATACGCAGTATTTT.